The entry below gives a single T cell receptor (beta chain) sequence along with its context. As yet, its antigen is unknown. These data belong to a study of breast tumors, draining lymph nodes, adjacent tissues. General study findings and limits: Tumor and nontumor repertoires were significantly more similar in luminal-like than in basal-like breast cancer. Most tumor T cells seemingly derive from lymph node, then expand in tumor. Tumor TCR diversity was below lymph nodes but above nontumor tissue. Data only fit, rather than demonstrated, lymph node origin of most tumor T cells.

Axillary draining lymph nodes of breast cancer patients supplied the node samples. TCRdb itself ran the multiplex PCR reads through MiXCR, one entry per CDR3 protein. The sample lists 180,000 or so distinct CDR3 sequences; about 32% were seen once. Germline V lookup: CDR1 DFQATT, CDR2 SNEGSKA (reference sequence). Trimming took off 3 bases at V and 9 bases at J, with 9 bases between the two ends. The CDR3 spans 11 residues. The chain has TRBV20-1 and TRBJ2-1, with D unresolved. The sequenced sample was axillary lymph node tissue. The sequence derives from a female donor with breast cancer. Some clones in this sample may be carry-over from other donors' samples. DNA of the CDR3: TGCAGTGCTAGGCAGGCTAGTGAGCAGTTCTTC. Translation: CSARQASEQFF.